This T cell receptor (beta chain) was obtained from a study of blood T cell repertoires in COVID-19 (dated by TCRdb to about 2020). Background for the entire study: Collaborator samples came from the United States, Italy and Spain and covered acute and convalescent phases of COVID-19. The prospective study material was composed of cDNA or gDNA derived from T cells, B-cell-depleted T cells, or PBMCs. Subjects who had been exposed to COVID-19, were actively infected with it, or had recovered from it provided the deeply sampled blood TCRbeta repertoires that made up the dataset. The repertoires were released in a freely available public database intended as a resource for research on the immune response to SARS-CoV-2. The samples were drawn from the first 160 participants of the ongoing ImmuneRACE study and from some 1,300 subjects provided by 6 global collaborators. Nearly every sample came with metadata listing a de-identified subject ID, COVID-19 status, age in years and sex. Where available, HLA class I and class II types were taken from metadata supplied by the sample provider and were not determined by assay-based typing.

To note about this clone: Its specific antigen is unknown. No much larger clonotype is one base removed from it; base qualities were not supplied.

Collaborating institutions collected whole blood in K2EDTA tubes following their own protocols. For TCRbeta analysis, collaborator samples were shipped as frozen whole blood, as isolated PBMCs, or as DNA extracted from either sample type. The full study reports these points: The amount of clinical and demographic metadata varied by source and participant and was provided uncurated.

TCRbeta CDR3 regions were amplified from genomic DNA by means of the immunoSEQ Assay, a bias-controlled multiplex PCR. Under the source paper's analysis protocol: Nucleated cell counts per sample were estimated from amplification of reference gene primers within the assay. To quantify the absolute abundance of each unique TCRbeta CDR3 rearrangement, sequence reads were collapsed and filtered. For each sample, productive Simpson clonality was calculated as the square root of Simpson's diversity index across productive rearrangements. The table comes from immuneACCESS by way of TCRdb, which keeps in-frame sequences with V and J called. Part of the clones is missing from these tables; in studies checked, under half for an unresolved V gene and the rest for unknown reasons. V, J and clone size were drawn from that table, and D and trimming were deduced from the DNA. This sample gives about 100,000 clones in total; 91% of them show up just once. The top ten constitute around 1% of the sample.

Measured from the cysteine to the phenylalanine, the CDR3 is 17 residues long. Of the read, only the CDR3 DNA is kept; its 51 bases are in frame from base 1. CDR1 and CDR2, looked up from the germline V gene, are KGHSH and LQKENI. The germline V end is reduced by 6 bases and the J end by 0 bases; junction bases left unmatched: 12. This chain is built from TRBV18 and TRBJ1-2, with TRBD1 identical over 8 junction bases. The clonotype was recovered from a man aged 55 to 70 with acute or convalescent COVID-19. What was sequenced was peripheral blood. The CDR3 protein: CASSSTGRGQSNYGYTF. The nucleotide sequence reads TGTGCCAGCTCTTCTACGGGCAGGGGGCAATCTAACTATGGCTACACCTTC.